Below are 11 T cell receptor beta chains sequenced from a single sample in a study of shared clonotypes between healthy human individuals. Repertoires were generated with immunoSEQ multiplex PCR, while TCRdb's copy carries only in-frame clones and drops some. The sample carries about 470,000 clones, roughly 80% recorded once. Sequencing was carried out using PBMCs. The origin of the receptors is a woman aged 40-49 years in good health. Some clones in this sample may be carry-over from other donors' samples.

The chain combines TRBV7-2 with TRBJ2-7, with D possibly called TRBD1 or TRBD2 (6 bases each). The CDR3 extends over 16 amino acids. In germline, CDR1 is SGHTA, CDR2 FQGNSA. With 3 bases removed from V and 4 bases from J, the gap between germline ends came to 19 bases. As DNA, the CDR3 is TGTGCCAGCAGCTTTAGCCGGGGGCCAGGCGGGTACGAGCAGTACTTC. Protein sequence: CASSFSRGPGGYEQYF.

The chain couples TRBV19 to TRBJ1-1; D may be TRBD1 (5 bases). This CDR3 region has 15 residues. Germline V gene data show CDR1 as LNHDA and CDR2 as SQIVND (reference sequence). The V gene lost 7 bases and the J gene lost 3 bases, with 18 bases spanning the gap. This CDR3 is CASNAGRGFDTEAFF. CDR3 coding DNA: TGTGCCAGTAATGCAGGGAGAGGGTTTGACACTGAAGCTTTCTTT.

As DNA, the CDR3 is TGTGCCAGCAGCTCCGGACTAGCGCACTCCTACGAGCAGTACTTC. Protein sequence: CASSSGLAHSYEQYF. The chain employs TRBV11-1 and TRBJ2-5, with 9 bases matching TRBD2. The assigned J gene may be wrong: the sequence end matches TRBJ2-7 better. The germline V gene has CDR1 SGHAT and CDR2 FQDESV (reference sequence). The CDR3 extends over 15 amino acids.

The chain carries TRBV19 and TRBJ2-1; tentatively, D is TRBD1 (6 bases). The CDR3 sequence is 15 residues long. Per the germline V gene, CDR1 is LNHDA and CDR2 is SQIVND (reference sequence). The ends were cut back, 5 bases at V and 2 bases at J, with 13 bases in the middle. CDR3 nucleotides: TGTGCCAGTAGTCCAACTTGGGGGCCCTACAATGAGCAGTTCTTC. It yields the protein CASSPTWGPYNEQFF.

Written as DNA, the CDR3 is TGCAGCGTTGACCGGACAGGGGGCAGGGAGACCCAGTACTTC. This encodes CSVDRTGGRETQYF. The chain couples TRBV29-1 to TRBJ2-5; 11 nucleotides align to TRBD1. This CDR3 comprises 14 residues. Germline V CDR1 and CDR2: SQVTM, ANQGSEA. Germline trimming cut 3 bases from V and 5 bases from J; bases unmatched to any gene: 5.

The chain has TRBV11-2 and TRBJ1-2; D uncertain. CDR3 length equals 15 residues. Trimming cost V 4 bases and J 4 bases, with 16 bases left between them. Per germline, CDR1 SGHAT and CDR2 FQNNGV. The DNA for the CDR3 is TGTGCCAGCAGCTCTAGGTTGAGATTTGGCTATGGCTACACCTTC. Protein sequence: CASSSRLRFGYGYTF.

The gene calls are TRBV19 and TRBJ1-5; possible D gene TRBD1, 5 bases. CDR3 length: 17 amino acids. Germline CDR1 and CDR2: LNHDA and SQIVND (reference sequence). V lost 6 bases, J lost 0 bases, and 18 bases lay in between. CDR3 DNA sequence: TGTGCCAGTAGCATAAGGGACGGATCTTATAGCAATCAGCCCCAGCATTTT. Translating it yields CASSIRDGSYSNQPQHF. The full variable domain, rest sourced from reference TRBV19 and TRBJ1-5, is DGGITQSPKYLFRKEGQNVTLSCEQNLNHDAMYWYRQDPGQGLRLIYYSQIVNDFQKGDIAEGYSVSREKKESFPLTVTSAQKNPTAFYLCASSIRDGSYSNQPQHFGDGTRLSIL.

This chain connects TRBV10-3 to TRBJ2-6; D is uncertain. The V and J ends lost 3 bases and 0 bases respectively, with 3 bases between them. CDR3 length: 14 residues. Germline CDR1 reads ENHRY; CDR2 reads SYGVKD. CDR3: CAISEGSGANVLTF. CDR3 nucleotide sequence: TGTGCCATCAGTGAAGGCTCTGGGGCCAACGTCCTGACTTTC.

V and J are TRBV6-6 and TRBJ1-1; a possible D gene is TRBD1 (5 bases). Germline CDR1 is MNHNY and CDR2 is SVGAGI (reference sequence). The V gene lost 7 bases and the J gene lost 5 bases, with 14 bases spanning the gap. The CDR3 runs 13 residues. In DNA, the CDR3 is TGTGCCAGCAACCAGGGTATAATGACTGAAGCTTTCTTT. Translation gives CASNQGIMTEAFF.

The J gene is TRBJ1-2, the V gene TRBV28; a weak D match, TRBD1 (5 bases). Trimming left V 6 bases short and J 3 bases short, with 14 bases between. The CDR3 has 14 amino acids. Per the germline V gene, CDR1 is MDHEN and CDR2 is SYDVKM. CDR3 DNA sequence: TGTGCCAGCAGCCCAATGGGGGAGGACTATGGCTACACCTTC. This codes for CASSPMGEDYGYTF.

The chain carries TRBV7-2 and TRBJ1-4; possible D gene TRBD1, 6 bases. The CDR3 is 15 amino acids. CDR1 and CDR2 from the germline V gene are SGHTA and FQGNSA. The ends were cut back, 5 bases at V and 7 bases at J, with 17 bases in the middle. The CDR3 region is CASSTRLGGSEKLFF. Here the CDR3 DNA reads TGTGCCAGCAGCACCAGATTGGGGGGCTCTGAAAAACTGTTTTTT.